These 6 T cell receptor beta chains came from one sample sequenced in a study of T cell responses to AZD1222 COVID-19 vaccine. TCRdb's copy holds only in-frame clones and misses some; the assay was immunoSEQ multiplex PCR. The data contain 130,000 or so clones, 90% of them seen just once; the ten biggest clones take up 6.5% to 8.5%. Sample: peripheral blood, taken on day 0 of AZD1222 vaccination. These receptors came from an adult in good health.

V is TRBV4-1 and J is TRBJ1-5, with TRBD1 matching over 7 bases. The CDR3 covers 16 residues. Per germline, CDR1 MGHRA and CDR2 YSYEKL. V lost 5 bases, J lost 0 bases, and 7 bases stayed unmatched. This chain's CDR3 is CASSGDSTYSNQPQHF. CDR3 coding DNA: TGCGCCAGCAGCGGGGACAGCACTTATAGCAATCAGCCCCAGCATTTT.

As regards this clone: Germline and junction disagree at one end, which may indicate a read error. Distinct nucleotide sequences in the sample also encode this CDR3. V and J are TRBV28 and TRBJ2-5, with D tentatively TRBD1 (6 bases). CDR3 length: 14 residues. Germline-derived CDR1 and CDR2 are MDHEN and SYDVKM. The CDR3 sequence is CASSLVKGVETQYF. The CDR3 nucleotides are TGTGCCAGTAGTTTAGTAAAGGGGGTAGAGACCCAGTACTTC.

The chain uses TRBV7-2 and TRBJ1-5, with 7 bases aligning to TRBD1. CDR3 length: 14 amino acids. CDR1 and CDR2 from the germline V gene are SGHTA and FQGNSA. Losses at the gene ends were 4 bases for V and 7 bases for J; bases not matched to a gene: 7. CDR3 sequence: CASSYRTGTQPQHF. The CDR3 coding sequence is TGTGCCAGCAGCTATCGGACAGGCACCCAGCCCCAGCATTTT.

This chain links TRBV6-2 or TRBV6-3 with TRBJ1-1, with a tentative D call TRBD1 (6 bases). Germline lookup yields CDR1 MNHEY and CDR2 SVGEGT. V was clipped by 2 bases and J by 5 bases, with 12 bases between them. This CDR3 has 14 residues. The CDR3 is CASSYVGTRTEAFF. CDR3 DNA: TGTGCCAGCAGTTACGTGGGGACAAGGACTGAAGCTTTCTTT.

The gene calls are TRBV18 and TRBJ2-5; 12 nucleotides align to TRBD1. J lost 3 bases, V lost 2 bases, and 4 bases had no gene match. Germline V gives CDR1 KGHSH, CDR2 LQKENI. This CDR3 spans 16 amino acids. The CDR3 spells CASSPIGTGGEETQYF. CDR3 DNA: TGTGCCAGCTCACCAATTGGGACAGGGGGCGAAGAGACCCAGTACTTC.

This chain joins TRBV12-3 or TRBV12-4 and TRBJ1-2; D not certain. The CDR3 runs 13 residues. V lost 3 bases and J lost 0, with 5 bases in between. The CDR3, as DNA: TGTGCCAGCAGTTTCTACCCTAACTATGGCTACACCTTC. Amino acids: CASSFYPNYGYTF.